The 27 T cell receptor beta chains presented below share a single source sample, sequenced in a study of T-cell reconstitution after alpha-beta-depleted transplantation in children. Unique molecular identifiers were built into the TCRbeta library. TCRdb used MiXCR to reprocess the PCR reads, holding one entry per CDR3 protein. Among more than 550,000 distinct CDR3 sequences, more than 9% were seen once, and the ten largest hold roughly 3.9%. The starting material was PBMCs from the stem cell graft donor, obtained from the stem cell graft. Source of these receptors: a human donor who donated a stem cell graft to a child with acute myeloid leukemia.

This clonotype was seen repeatedly, ten times or more. A junction end diverges from the germline sequence, so it may reflect a read error. The V and J genes are TRBV11-2 and TRBJ2-7; D is uncertain. The CDR3 is made up of 18 amino acids. Germline loops: CDR1 SGHAT, CDR2 FQNNGV. The CDR3 protein is CTSSPRLNRLIQSGEQYF. For the CDR3, the DNA is TGTACCAGCAGCCCCCGACTTAACCGGCTTATCCAATCGGGCGAGCAGTACTTC.

There are many counts of this clonotype. V usage is TRBV5-1 and J usage is TRBJ1-4; D possibly corresponds to TRBD1 (6 bases). CDR3 length: 14 amino acids. Germline CDR1 is SGHRS and CDR2 is YFSETQ. Between the trimmed V and J ends, which lost 0 bases and 13 bases, there was a span of 16 bases. For the CDR3, the DNA is TGCGCCAGCAGCTTGGACCAGGGGAAAGAGAGACTGTTTTTT. Protein product: CASSLDQGKERLFF.

This clonotype was detected only a few times. The chain recombines TRBV4-1 with TRBJ1-2; TRBD1 matches at 8 bases. The CDR3 loop spans 16 amino acids. Germline V gene data show CDR1 as MGHRA and CDR2 as YSYEKL. J gave up 0 bases and V 4 bases, and 7 bases lay outside the gene matches. DNA of the CDR3: TGCGCCAGCAGCCGGACGGACAGGGCGACTAACTATGGCTACACCTTC. Its translation: CASSRTDRATNYGYTF.

This clonotype came up a few times. The chain links TRBV27 to TRBJ2-7, with TRBD2 matching over 9 bases. Trimming took 6 bases from V and 3 from J; bases not matched to a gene: 6. The CDR3 consists of 14 residues. In germline, CDR1 is MNHEY, CDR2 SMNVEV (reference sequence). The CDR3 DNA sequence: TGTGCCAGCAGGCCTATAGCGGGAGTCTACGAGCAGTACTTC. This translates into CASRPIAGVYEQYF.

This clonotype was seen ten or more times. This chain connects TRBV4-2 to TRBJ2-3; maybe TRBD2 (7 bases). CDR1 is LGHNA and CDR2 is YNFKEQ in the germline V gene. The CDR3 spans 16 residues. V lost 0 bases to trimming and J lost 6 bases, with 16 bases between them. In DNA, the CDR3 is TGTGCCAGCAGCCAAGAGCCTAGCGGAGGGGGGGATACGCAGTATTTT. Translated: CASSQEPSGGGDTQYF.

This clonotype was seen many times. The chain links TRBV5-1 to TRBJ2-1; TRBD1 matches 8 bases. This CDR3 contains 15 residues. In germline, CDR1 is SGHRS, CDR2 YFSETQ. V lost 4 bases and J lost 4; bases outside the gene matches: 7. In nucleotides, the CDR3 is TGCGCCAGCAGCCCTGGACAGGGTACTTACAATGAGCAGTTCTTC. Encoded protein: CASSPGQGTYNEQFF. The whole variable domain, filled in from reference TRBV5-1 and TRBJ2-1, reads KAGVTQTPRYLIKTRGQQVTLSCSPISGHRSVSWYQQTPGQGLQFLFEYFSETQRNKGNFPGRFSGRQFSNSRSEMNVSTLELGDSALYLCASSPGQGTYNEQFFGPGTRLTVL.

This clonotype was counted a few times. The chain links TRBV29-1 to TRBJ2-3, with 9 nucleotides matching TRBD2. Germline lookup yields CDR1 SQVTM and CDR2 ANQGSEA. Trimming cost V 8 bases and J 6 bases; bases outside gene matches: 12. The CDR3 length is 14 residues. DNA for the CDR3: TGCAGCCTTAATGGTCTAGCGGGAATTGATACGCAGTATTTT. Protein: CSLNGLAGIDTQYF.

This clonotype was observed a handful of times. The chain has TRBV5-1 and TRBJ2-7; the match to TRBD2 covers 16 bases. V gave up 4 bases and J gave up 3 bases; unmatched junction bases: 4. Germline V gives CDR1 SGHRS, CDR2 YFSETQ. This CDR3 region has 16 residues. CDR3 coding DNA: TGCGCCAGCAGCACGGGACTAGCGGGAGGGGACTACGAGCAGTACTTC. Encoded protein: CASSTGLAGGDYEQYF.

This clonotype was seen a few times. This rearrangement joins TRBV7-8 to TRBJ2-1; TRBD2 matches at 8 bases. Germline CDR1 is SGHVS and CDR2 is FQNEAQ. The CDR3 covers 11 residues. V was pared by 1 base and J by 15 bases, with 2 bases of the junction left unmatched. The CDR3 sequence: CASSLEGLVFF. CDR3 DNA: TGTGCCAGCAGCTTAGAGGGACTAGTGTTCTTC.

The chain carries TRBV6-2 or TRBV6-3 and TRBJ2-1; D is possibly TRBD1 (5 bases). Trimming pared 6 bases from V and 2 bases from J, leaving 32 bases between. CDR3 length: 21 residues. The germline CDR1 and CDR2 sequences are MNHEY and SVGEGT. CDR3: CASSVFNGQLGTQGAYNEQFF. The CDR3 bases are TGTGCCAGCAGCGTATTTAACGGTCAATTGGGAACTCAAGGGGCCTACAATGAGCAGTTCTTC.

This clonotype showed up many times. The rearrangement joins TRBV5-6 to TRBJ2-2; D is uncertain. V was clipped by 3 bases and J by 7 bases, with 19 bases between them. Looked up from germline, CDR1 is SGHDT and CDR2 is YYEEEE. The CDR3 sequence is 16 residues long. CDR3 nucleotide sequence: TGTGCCAGCAGCTGGGATGAGACTGCCTTGGGCGGGGAGCTGTTTTTT. It yields the protein CASSWDETALGGELFF. Full variable domain (missing parts from reference TRBV5-6 and TRBJ2-2): DAGVTQSPTHLIKTRGQQVTLRCSPKSGHDTVSWYQQALGQGPQFIFQYYEEEERQRGNFPDRFSGHQFPNYSSELNVNALLLGDSALYLCASSWDETALGGELFFGEGSRLTVL.

Only a few counts were recorded for this clonotype. This chain connects TRBV9 to TRBJ2-7; D call uncertain. The V end was cut by 0 bases, the J end by 2 bases, with 9 bases between. In germline, CDR1 is SGDLS, CDR2 YYNGEE. The CDR3 has 14 residues. The CDR3 sequence is CASSVATTTYEQYF. CDR3 DNA: TGTGCCAGCAGCGTAGCTACTACTACCTACGAGCAGTACTTC.

This clonotype was seen a handful of times. The chain has TRBV29-1 and TRBJ2-1; 14 positions agree with TRBD2. CDR3 length: 15 residues. The ends lost 6 bases at V and 7 bases at J; junction bases unmatched: 8. Germline V gene data show CDR1 as SQVTM and CDR2 as ANQGSEA. CDR3 nucleotides: TGCAGCGTCTCCGGGACTAGCGGGAGAGGGAATGAGCAGTTCTTC. It specifies CSVSGTSGRGNEQFF.

This clonotype was detected only a few times. The chain carries TRBV5-6 and TRBJ1-3, with TRBD1 matching 7 bases. This CDR3 spans 17 amino acids. V lost 4 bases to trimming and J lost 0 bases; unmatched junction nucleotides: 10. CDR1 is SGHDT, CDR2 YYEEEE, per germline. In nucleotides, the CDR3 is TGTGCCAGCAGCCCAGGGGGGGAATACACCTCTGGAAACACCATATATTTT. Its translation is CASSPGGEYTSGNTIYF.

The chain has TRBV10-3 and TRBJ1-2; tentative D call: TRBD1 (6 bases). Germline CDR1 reads ENHRY; CDR2 reads SYGVKD. Trimming removed 6 bases from V and 6 bases from J, with 11 bases in between. The CDR3 is 12 amino acids. CDR3 residues: CAIRKGEDGYTF. CDR3 DNA: TGTGCCATCAGGAAGGGGGAGGATGGCTACACCTTC.

This clonotype was counted ten times or more. The chain uses TRBV20-1 and TRBJ2-1, with TRBD1 identical over 7 bases. J gave up 9 bases and V 0 bases, and 8 bases lay outside the gene matches. Germline V gene lookup returns CDR1 DFQATT and CDR2 SNEGSKA (reference sequence). The CDR3 spans 14 residues. The CDR3 region is CSARDHRGQGEQFF. The CDR3 DNA is TGCAGTGCTAGAGATCATAGGGGGCAGGGTGAGCAGTTCTTC.

The rearrangement uses TRBV7-2 and TRBJ2-5; D gene uncertain. Germline V gene lookup returns CDR1 SGHTA and CDR2 FQGNSA. Trimming cost V 5 bases and J 5 bases, with 9 bases left between them. CDR3 length: 12 amino acids. CDR3 sequence reads: CASSVWVETQYF. CDR3 nucleotides: TGTGCCAGCAGCGTCTGGGTCGAGACCCAGTACTTC.

The J gene is TRBJ2-5, the V gene TRBV29-1; no firm D call. With 4 bases removed from V and 1 base from J, the gap between germline ends came to 7 bases. There are 12 residues in the CDR3. The germline CDR1 and CDR2 sequences are SQVTM and ANQGSEA. The CDR3, as DNA: TGCAGCGTTGGGGCAGGCCAAGAGACCCAGTACTTC. Its translation is CSVGAGQETQYF. The full variable domain, with the rest looked up from reference TRBV29-1 and TRBJ2-5, is SAVISQKPSRDICQRGTSLTIQCQVDSQVTMMFWYRQQPGQSLTLIATANQGSEATYESGFVIDKFPISRPNLTFSTLTVSNMSPEDSSIYLCSVGAGQETQYFGPGTRLLVL.

The V call is TRBV7-9, the J call TRBJ2-1, with D maybe TRBD1 (6 bases). In germline, CDR1 is SEHNR, CDR2 FQNEAQ (reference sequence). Deletions cut 4 bases from V and 4 bases from J, with 11 bases between. The CDR3 runs to 14 residues. The CDR3 nucleotides are TGTGCCAGCAGCTCATACAGGGTTTACAATGAGCAGTTCTTC. Residues: CASSSYRVYNEQFF.

This clonotype showed up just a few times. The chain is built from TRBV20-1 and TRBJ1-5; D remains unclear. The CDR3 consists of 15 residues. Trimming shortened V by 3 bases and J by 0 bases, and 12 bases separated the two germline ends. Per the germline V gene, CDR1 is DFQATT and CDR2 is SNEGSKA (reference sequence). This CDR3 reads CSASEDVYSNQPQHF. The CDR3 DNA follows: TGCAGTGCTAGCGAGGACGTCTATAGCAATCAGCCCCAGCATTTT.

The chain employs TRBV29-1 and TRBJ2-7; 10 bases map to TRBD1. The trim removed 7 bases at V and 0 bases at J, leaving 6 bases unmatched. The CDR3 is 14 amino acids. Germline lookup yields CDR1 SQVTM and CDR2 ANQGSEA. This CDR3 reads CSAQGQGLSYEQYF. The CDR3 DNA reads TGCAGCGCCCAGGGACAGGGGCTCTCCTACGAGCAGTACTTC.

V is TRBV5-1 and J is TRBJ2-7; 11 bases are shared with TRBD2. Germline V gene sequence: CDR1 SGHRS, CDR2 YFSETQ. The junction had 5 bases not matched to a gene; V was cut back by 3 bases and J by 3 bases. This CDR3 comprises 15 residues. CDR3 sequence (DNA): TGCGCCAGCAGCTGGGGACTAGCGGCGAGCTACGAGCAGTACTTC. It yields the protein CASSWGLAASYEQYF.

This clonotype came up a few times. The J gene is TRBJ2-5, the V gene TRBV6-1; 9 nucleotides match TRBD2. The germline CDR1 and CDR2 sequences are MNHNS and SASEGT. Unmatched junction bases numbered 6, after V lost 5 bases and J lost 5 bases. The CDR3 sequence is 14 residues long. CDR3: CASSRGLAQETQYF. Written as DNA, the CDR3 is TGTGCCAGCAGTCGAGGACTAGCGCAGGAGACCCAGTACTTC.

This clonotype was observed many times. The V call is TRBV14, the J call TRBJ2-1; a possible D gene is TRBD2 (5 bases). From germline, CDR1 is SGHDN and CDR2 FVKESK. The CDR3 totals 16 residues. Between the trimmed V and J ends, which lost 3 bases and 1 base, there was a span of 13 bases. The CDR3, as DNA: TGTGCCAGCAGCCATTTGGCCGGGGAATCCTACAATGAGCAGTTCTTC. Its translation: CASSHLAGESYNEQFF.

The gene calls are TRBV7-2 and TRBJ2-5; a weak D match, TRBD1 (6 bases). V lost 1 base and J 4 bases, leaving 13 bases between the germline ends. Germline V gene lookup returns CDR1 SGHTA and CDR2 FQGNSA. The CDR3 spans 15 residues. The CDR3 region is CASSLDQGYTETQYF. The DNA for the CDR3 is TGTGCCAGCAGCTTAGACCAGGGGTATACAGAGACCCAGTACTTC.

As concerns this clonotype: This could be a read error, since a much larger clone is one nucleotide away. The rearrangement links TRBV20-1 to TRBJ2-3; TRBD2 aligns across 7 bases. Germline loops: CDR1 DFQATT, CDR2 SNEGSKA (reference sequence). The CDR3 contains 12 residues. Written as DNA, the CDR3 is TGCAGCGCGCCTGGGGCGGGAGAAACGCAGTATTTT. Translation gives CSAPGAGETQYF.

This clonotype was counted only a few times. The CDR3 is CASSQDFQRTSGRAPQETQYF. DNA of the CDR3: TGTGCCAGCAGCCAAGATTTTCAGCGGACTAGCGGGAGGGCCCCCCAAGAGACCCAGTACTTC. The chain uses TRBV4-2 and TRBJ2-5; 15 bases map to TRBD2. V lost 0 bases to trimming and J lost 1 base; unmatched junction nucleotides: 12. CDR3 size: 21 residues. Per the germline V gene, CDR1 is LGHNA and CDR2 is YNFKEQ.